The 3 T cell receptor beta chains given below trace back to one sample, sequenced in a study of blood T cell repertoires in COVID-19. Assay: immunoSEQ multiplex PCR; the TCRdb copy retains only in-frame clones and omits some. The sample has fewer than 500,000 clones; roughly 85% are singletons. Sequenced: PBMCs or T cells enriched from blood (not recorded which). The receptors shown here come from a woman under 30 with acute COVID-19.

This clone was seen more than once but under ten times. In DNA form, the CDR3 reads TGCGCCAGCAGCGCCACTACGAACACCGGGGAGCTGTTTTTT. This gives the protein CASSATTNTGELFF. The J gene is TRBJ2-2, the V gene TRBV4-1; D is undetermined. V gave up 5 bases and J gave up 0 bases, with 7 bases separating them. The CDR3 has 14 amino acids. The germline V gene has CDR1 MGHRA and CDR2 YSYEKL.

Here the CDR3 DNA reads TGTGCCAGCAGTGAATTACAGGGCAGGACCTACGAGCAGTACTTC. This sequence encodes CASSELQGRTYEQYF. This chain joins TRBV6-1 and TRBJ2-7, with D possibly matching TRBD1 (6 bases). CDR3 size: 15 residues. Trimming shortened V by 2 bases and J by 2 bases, and 13 bases separated the two germline ends. Per the germline V gene, CDR1 is MNHNS and CDR2 is SASEGT.

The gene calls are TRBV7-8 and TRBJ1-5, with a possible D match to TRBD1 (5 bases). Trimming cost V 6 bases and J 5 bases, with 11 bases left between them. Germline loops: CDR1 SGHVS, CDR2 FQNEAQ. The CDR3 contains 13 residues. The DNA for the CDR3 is TGTGCCAGCAGTTTAAGCAGGGATCAGCCCCAGCATTTT. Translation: CASSLSRDQPQHF.